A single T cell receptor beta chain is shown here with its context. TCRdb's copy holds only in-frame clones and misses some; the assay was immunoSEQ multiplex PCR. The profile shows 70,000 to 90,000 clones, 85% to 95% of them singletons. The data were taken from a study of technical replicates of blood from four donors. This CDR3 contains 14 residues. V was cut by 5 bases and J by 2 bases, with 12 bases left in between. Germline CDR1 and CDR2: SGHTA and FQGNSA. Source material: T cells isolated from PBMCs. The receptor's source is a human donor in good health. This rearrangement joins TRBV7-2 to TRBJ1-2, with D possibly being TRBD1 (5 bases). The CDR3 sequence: CASSRTTANYGYTF. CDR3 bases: TGTGCCAGCAGCCGGACGACAGCAAACTATGGCTACACCTTC.